This TCR beta chain was captured by sequencing in a study of tumor T cells in aggressive B-cell lymphoma. Data came from immunoSEQ multiplex PCR; TCRdb stores just in-frame clones and leaves some out. Of approximately 3,000 clones in the sample, approximately 86% were seen once. V shed 0 bases and J shed 4 bases, with 15 bases lying between them. Germline assignment: CDR1 SGHDN and CDR2 FVKESK. CDR3 length: 16 amino acids. Input material: tumor tissue. The rearrangement joins TRBV14 to TRBJ2-5, with D tentatively TRBD2 (6 bases). This receptor was taken from an adult with diffuse large B cell lymphoma. The CDR3 sequence: CASSQELGGLGETQYF. Here the CDR3 DNA reads TGTGCCAGCAGCCAAGAGCTGGGGGGACTCGGAGAGACCCAGTACTTC.